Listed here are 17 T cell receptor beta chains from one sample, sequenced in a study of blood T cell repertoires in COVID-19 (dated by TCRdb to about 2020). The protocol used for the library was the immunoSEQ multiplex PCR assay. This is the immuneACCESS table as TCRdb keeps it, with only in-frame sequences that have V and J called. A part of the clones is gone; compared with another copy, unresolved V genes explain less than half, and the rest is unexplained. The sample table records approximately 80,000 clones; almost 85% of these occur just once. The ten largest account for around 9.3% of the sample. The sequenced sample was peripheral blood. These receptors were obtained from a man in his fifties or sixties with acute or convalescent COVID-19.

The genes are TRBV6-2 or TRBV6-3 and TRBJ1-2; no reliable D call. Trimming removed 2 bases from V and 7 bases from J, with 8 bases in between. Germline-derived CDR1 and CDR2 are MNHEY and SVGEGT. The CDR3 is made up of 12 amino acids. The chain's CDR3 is CASSYGPSGYTF. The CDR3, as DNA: TGTGCCAGCAGTTACGGCCCATCTGGCTACACCTTC.

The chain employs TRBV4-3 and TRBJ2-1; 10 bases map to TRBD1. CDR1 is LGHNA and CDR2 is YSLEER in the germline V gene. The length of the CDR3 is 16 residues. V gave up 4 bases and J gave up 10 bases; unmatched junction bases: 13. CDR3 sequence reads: CASSPDLDRGTREQFF. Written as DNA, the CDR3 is TGCGCCAGCAGCCCGGACCTGGACAGGGGGACCAGGGAGCAGTTCTTC.

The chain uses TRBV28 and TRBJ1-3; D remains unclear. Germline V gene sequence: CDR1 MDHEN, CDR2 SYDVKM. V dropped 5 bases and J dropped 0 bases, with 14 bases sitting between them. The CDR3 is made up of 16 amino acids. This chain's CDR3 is CASSPPPGRSGNTIYF. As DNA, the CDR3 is TGTGCCAGCAGTCCCCCTCCAGGCCGCTCTGGAAACACCATATATTTT. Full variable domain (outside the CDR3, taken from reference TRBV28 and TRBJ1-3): DVKVTQSSRYLVKRTGEKVFLECVQDMDHENMFWYRQDPGLGLRLIYFSYDVKMKEKGDIPEGYSVSREKKERFSLILESASTNQTSMYLCASSPPPGRSGNTIYFGEGSWLTVV.

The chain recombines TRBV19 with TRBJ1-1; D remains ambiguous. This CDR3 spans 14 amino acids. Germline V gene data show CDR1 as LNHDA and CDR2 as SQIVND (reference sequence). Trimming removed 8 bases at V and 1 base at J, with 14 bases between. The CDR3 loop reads CASGREQTNTEAFF. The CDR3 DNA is TGTGCCAGTGGGAGGGAACAGACGAACACTGAAGCTTTCTTT.

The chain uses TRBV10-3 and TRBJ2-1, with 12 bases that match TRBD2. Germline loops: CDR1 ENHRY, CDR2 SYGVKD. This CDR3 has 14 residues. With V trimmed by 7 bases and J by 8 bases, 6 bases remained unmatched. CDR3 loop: CAINPSGGAYEQFF. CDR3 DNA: TGTGCCATCAACCCTAGCGGGGGGGCCTATGAGCAGTTCTTC.

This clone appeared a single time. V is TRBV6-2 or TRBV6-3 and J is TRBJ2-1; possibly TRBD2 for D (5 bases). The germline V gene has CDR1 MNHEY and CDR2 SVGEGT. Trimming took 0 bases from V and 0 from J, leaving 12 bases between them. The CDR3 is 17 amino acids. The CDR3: CASSYSMARVSYNEQFF. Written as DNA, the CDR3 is TGTGCCAGCAGTTACTCGATGGCGCGGGTCTCCTACAATGAGCAGTTCTTC.

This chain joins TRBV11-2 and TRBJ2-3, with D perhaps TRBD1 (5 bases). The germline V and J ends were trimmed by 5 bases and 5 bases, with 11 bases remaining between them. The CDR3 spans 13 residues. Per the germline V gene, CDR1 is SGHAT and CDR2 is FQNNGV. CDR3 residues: CASSDRQLDTQYF. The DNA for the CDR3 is TGTGCCAGCAGCGACCGACAGTTAGATACGCAGTATTTT.

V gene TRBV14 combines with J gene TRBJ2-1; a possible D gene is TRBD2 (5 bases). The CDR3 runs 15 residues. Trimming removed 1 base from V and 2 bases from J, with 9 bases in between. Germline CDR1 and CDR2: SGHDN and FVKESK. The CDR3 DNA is TGTGCCAGCAGCCAAGTTCCCGGGGCCTACAATGAGCAGTTCTTC. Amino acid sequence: CASSQVPGAYNEQFF. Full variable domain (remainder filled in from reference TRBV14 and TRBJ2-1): EAGVTQFPSHSVIEKGQTVTLRCDPISGHDNLYWYRRVMGKEIKFLLHFVKESKQDESGMPNNRFLAERTGGTYSTLKVQPAELEDSGVYFCASSQVPGAYNEQFFGPGTRLTVL.

CDR3 amino acids: CASTFRDSATGELFF. The CDR3 nucleotides read TGTGCCAGCACTTTCCGGGACAGTGCTACCGGGGAGCTGTTTTTT. The chain recombines TRBV2 with TRBJ2-2, with 7 bases identical to TRBD1. This CDR3 is built from 15 residues. J lost 5 bases, V lost 7 bases, and 10 bases had no gene match. Germline V gene data show CDR1 as SNHLY and CDR2 as FYNNEI.

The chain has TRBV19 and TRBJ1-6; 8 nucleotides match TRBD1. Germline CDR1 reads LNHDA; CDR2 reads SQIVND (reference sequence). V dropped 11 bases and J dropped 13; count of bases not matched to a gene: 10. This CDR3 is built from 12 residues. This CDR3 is CAGRTGFGPLHF. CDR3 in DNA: TGTGCCGGACGGACAGGGTTCGGCCCCCTCCACTTT.

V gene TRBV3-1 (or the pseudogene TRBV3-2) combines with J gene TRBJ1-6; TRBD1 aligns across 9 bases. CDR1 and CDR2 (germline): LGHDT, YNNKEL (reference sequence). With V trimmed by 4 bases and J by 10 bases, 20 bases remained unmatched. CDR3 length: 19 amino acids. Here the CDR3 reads CASSLSTGTGNGAWSPLHF. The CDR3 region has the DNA TGTGCCAGCAGCCTCTCGACCGGGACAGGGAACGGGGCATGGTCACCCCTCCACTTT.

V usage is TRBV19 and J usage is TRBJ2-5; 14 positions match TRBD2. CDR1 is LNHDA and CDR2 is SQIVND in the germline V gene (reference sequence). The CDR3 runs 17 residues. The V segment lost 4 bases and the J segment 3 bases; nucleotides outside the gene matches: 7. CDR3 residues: CASSRGGTSGRKETQYF. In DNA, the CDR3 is TGTGCCAGTAGTAGGGGAGGGACTAGCGGGAGAAAAGAGACCCAGTACTTC.

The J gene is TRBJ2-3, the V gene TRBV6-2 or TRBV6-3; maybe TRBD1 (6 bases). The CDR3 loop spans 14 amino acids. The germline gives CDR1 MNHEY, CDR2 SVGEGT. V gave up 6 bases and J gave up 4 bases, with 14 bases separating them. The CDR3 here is CASSLQGLADTQYF. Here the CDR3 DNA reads TGTGCCAGCAGCCTACAGGGTTTGGCAGATACGCAGTATTTT.

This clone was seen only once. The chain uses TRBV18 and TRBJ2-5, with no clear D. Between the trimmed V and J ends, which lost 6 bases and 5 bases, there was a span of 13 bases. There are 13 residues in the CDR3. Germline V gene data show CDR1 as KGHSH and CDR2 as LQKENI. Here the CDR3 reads CASSDPGSETQYF. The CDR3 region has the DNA TGTGCCAGCTCCGACCCCGGGTCGGAGACCCAGTACTTC.

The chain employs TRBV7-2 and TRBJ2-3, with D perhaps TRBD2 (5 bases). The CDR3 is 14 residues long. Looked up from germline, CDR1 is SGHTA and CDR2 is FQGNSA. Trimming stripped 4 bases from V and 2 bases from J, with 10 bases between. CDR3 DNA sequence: TGTGCCAGCAGCTCCACTAGGGACACAGATACGCAGTATTTT. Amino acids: CASSSTRDTDTQYF.

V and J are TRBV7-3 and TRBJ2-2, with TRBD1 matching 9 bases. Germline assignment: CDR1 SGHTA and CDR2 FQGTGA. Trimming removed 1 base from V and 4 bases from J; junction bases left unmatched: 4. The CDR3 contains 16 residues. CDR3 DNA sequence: TGTGCCAGCAGCTTAAAGGGACAGGGAGGCACCGGGGAGCTGTTTTTT. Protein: CASSLKGQGGTGELFF.

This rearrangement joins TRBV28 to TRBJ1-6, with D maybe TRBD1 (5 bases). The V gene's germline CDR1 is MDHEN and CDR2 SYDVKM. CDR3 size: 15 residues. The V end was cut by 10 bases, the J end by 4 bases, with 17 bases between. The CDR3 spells CATIQLDSYNSPLHF. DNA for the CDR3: TGTGCCACGATCCAACTTGACAGTTATAATTCACCCCTCCACTTT.